A selection of T cell receptor beta chains follows, all from one sample in a study of blood T cell repertoires in COVID-19. Sequencing used immunoSEQ multiplex PCR; TCRdb keeps in-frame clones, though not all of them. The sample lists about 140,000 clones; approximately 84% were seen once. The sequenced sample consisted of PBMCs or T cells enriched from blood (not recorded which). Receptors were obtained from a woman in her forties or fifties with acute COVID-19. Each CDR3 is given with its conserved first and last residue. The order of the fields is J gene, V gene, clone size, D gene, CDR3 DNA, CDR3 protein. A D gene is named only where the DNA matches it firmly. For some rows the clone size is stated as once, few or many, or as a class when expanded; others skip it.

TRBJ1-1 | TRBV3-1/TRBV3-2 | . | . | TGTGCCAGCAGCCCGTCGGGGGGAACTGAAGCTTTCTTT | CASSPSGGTEAFF
TRBJ2-1 | TRBV11-3 | . | . | TGTGCCAGCAGCTTAGTAACAGGGTCCTACAATGAGCAGTTCTTC | CASSLVTGSYNEQFF
TRBJ1-1 | TRBV5-1 | once | TRBD1 | TGCGCCAGCAGACCCCAGGGGGTTGAGAACACTGAAGCTTTCTTT | CASRPQGVENTEAFF
TRBJ2-2 | TRBV27 | . | . | TGTGCCAGCAGTGCAGCGGTGGGGAGCACCGGGGAGCTGTTTTTT | CASSAAVGSTGELFF
TRBJ2-7 | TRBV5-1 | . | TRBD1 | TGCGCCAGCAGCTTGCGGGACAGGGGTGACGAGCAGTACTTC | CASSLRDRGDEQYF
TRBJ2-1 | TRBV19 | few | . | TGTGCCAGTAGTTGGGCGGGTTCCCTCTACAATGAGCAGTTCTTC | CASSWAGSLYNEQFF
TRBJ2-1 | TRBV11-2 | . | TRBD1 | TGTGCCAGCAGCTTGGGCTGGCGGACAGGGGTATTCTTC | CASSLGWRTGVFF
TRBJ2-7 | TRBV2 | once | . | TGTGCCAGCAGTGTGGGCGACCCACCCGAGCAGTACTTC | CASSVGDPPEQYF
TRBJ2-7 | TRBV6-1 | . | . | TGTGCCAGCAGACGTGGGAGAGTCGACGAGCAGTACTTC | CASRRGRVDEQYF
TRBJ2-7 | TRBV28 | . | TRBD1 | TGTGCCAGCAGCCTCCGAGGACAGGCCTACGAGCAGTACTTC | CASSLRGQAYEQYF
TRBJ2-7 | TRBV5-1 | . | TRBD1 | TGCGCCAGCAGCGAGACAGGGGTTACCTCCTACGAGCAGTACTTC | CASSETGVTSYEQYF
TRBJ1-2 | TRBV6-1 | once | . | TGTGCCAGCAGTGAATCGGGCTATGGCTACACCTTC | CASSESGYGYTF
TRBJ1-5 | TRBV4-1 | . | TRBD1 | TGCGCCAGCAGCCTTGGCCGGGACAGGGTGACGCCCCAGCATTTT | CASSLGRDRVTPQHF
TRBJ1-2 | TRBV29-1 | once | . | TGCAGCGTTGATGGGGGGAACTATGGCTACACCTTC | CSVDGGNYGYTF
TRBJ1-1 | TRBV2 | . | TRBD1 | TGTGCCAGCAGAGAGACAGGGGGCACTGAAGCTTTCTTT | CASRETGGTEAFF
TRBJ1-6 | TRBV11-3 | . | . | TGTGCCAGCAGGGGAGTGGGGGGTTTAGATTCACCCCTCCACTTT | CASRGVGGLDSPLHF
TRBJ2-5 | TRBV11-3 | once | . | TGTGCCAGCAGCTTAGCCGTAACCGGCGGGGAGACCCAGTACTTC | CASSLAVTGGETQYF
TRBJ2-2 | TRBV5-1 | . | . | TGCGCCAGCAGCTTGGGGCTAGGCACCGGGGAGCTGTTTTTT | CASSLGLGTGELFF
TRBJ1-1 | TRBV11-2 | . | . | TGTGCCAGCAGCTTAGACCGACAGCGTAGTACTGAAGCTTTCTTT | CASSLDRQRSTEAFF
TRBJ1-2 | TRBV3-1/TRBV3-2 | . | . | TGTGCCAGCAGCCGTACTCACAGGGAGGGCTACACCTTC | CASSRTHREGYTF
TRBJ2-7 | TRBV27 | . | TRBD2 | TGTGCCAGCAGTTCCTTGACTAGCGGGACCAGCAAAACCTACGAGCAGTACTTC | CASSSLTSGTSKTYEQYF
TRBJ1-2 | TRBV6-4 | few | TRBD1 | TGTGCCAGCAGTGCGTCGACAGGGGGGATCCCCTATGGCTACACCTTC | CASSASTGGIPYGYTF
TRBJ2-2 | TRBV4-1 | . | TRBD2 | TGCGCCAGCAGCCGATGGACTAGCGGGAGGGCCGCGGACACCGGGGAGCTGTTTTTT | CASSRWTSGRAADTGELFF
TRBJ1-2 | TRBV30 | . | . | TGTGCCTGGAGTTCTCAGTTAACGGGAGGCTACACCTTC | CAWSSQLTGGYTF
TRBJ1-6 | TRBV3-1/TRBV3-2 | . | . | TGTGCCAGCAGCAGTCAGGCCAATTCACCCCTCCACTTT | CASSSQANSPLHF
TRBJ2-7 | TRBV5-4 | . | TRBD1 | TGTGCCAGCAGCTTGGCCCCGGGACAGGGACTCAACGAGCAGTACTTC | CASSLAPGQGLNEQYF